This TCR beta chain derives from a study of blood T cell repertoires in COVID-19. Study-wide context: Sources were T cells, B-cell-depleted T cells, or PBMCs; the material itself was cDNA or gDNA.

With respect to this clone: The sample carries other DNA sequences with the same CDR3.

The germline gives CDR1 SGDLS, CDR2 YYNGEE. This CDR3 contains 16 residues. Trimming shortened V by 0 bases and J by 0 bases, and 7 bases separated the two germline ends. Libraries were prepared by immunoSEQ multiplex PCR; TCRdb keeps only in-frame clonotypes and omits some of them. The sample contains fewer than 200,000 clones, about 86% of which appear only once. The receptor comes from a man between 45 and 60 years old with active or convalescent COVID-19. The V gene is TRBV9, the J gene TRBJ1-6; no clear D. The sample consisted of peripheral blood. CDR3 nucleotide sequence: TGTGCCAGCAGCGTAGGAGGGAGCTCCTATAATTCACCCCTCCACTTT. Protein product: CASSVGGSSYNSPLHF.